Given below is one T cell receptor (beta chain) in context. Its antigen has not been determined. Base qualities were left out, and no much larger clone turns up one base away. The data originate from a study of blood T cell repertoires in COVID-19 (TCRdb year 2020). For the study in its entirety: Samples from collaborators originated in the United States, Italy and Spain and spanned both the acute and convalescent phases of COVID-19. The material from the prospective study consisted of cDNA or gDNA derived from T cells, B-cell-depleted T cells, or PBMCs. The dataset comprised deeply sampled blood TCRbeta repertoires from subjects exposed to, actively infected with, or recovered from COVID-19. The repertoires were released in a freely available public database meant as a resource for research on the immune response to SARS-CoV-2. Samples came from the ongoing ImmuneRACE study (first 160 participants) plus 1,254 subjects from 6 global collaborators. The sample metadata nearly always contained a de-identified subject ID, COVID-19 status, age in years and sex. Where available, HLA class I and class II types were taken from metadata supplied by the sample provider and were not determined by assay-based typing.

Whole blood was collected in K2EDTA tubes by collaborating institutions according to the institutions' own protocols. Collaborator samples were shipped for TCRbeta analysis as frozen whole blood, isolated PBMCs, or DNA extracted from either sample type. Study-wide conclusions, independent of this receptor: Clinical and demographic metadata were provided uncurated, with the amount varying by source and participant.

The germline V gene supplies CDR1 SGHTA and CDR2 FQGNSA. Trimming takes 5 bases off V and 10 bases off J; junction bases not matched to a gene: 11. There are 14 amino acids in the CDR3, from cysteine to phenylalanine inclusive. Of the read, only the CDR3 DNA is kept; its 42 bases are in frame from base 1. TCRbeta CDR3 regions were amplified from genomic DNA using the immunoSEQ Assay, a bias-controlled multiplex PCR. As for the authors' bioinformatics: Within the assay, amplification of reference gene primers was used to estimate how many nucleated cells each sample contained. To quantify the absolute abundance of each unique TCRbeta CDR3 rearrangement, sequence reads were collapsed and filtered. For each sample, productive Simpson clonality was calculated as the square root of Simpson's diversity index across productive rearrangements. The clones in this table, taken by TCRdb from immuneACCESS, are in-frame only. Not every clone is retained; where verified, under half of the shortfall comes from an unresolved V gene, and the cause of the rest is unknown. V and J calls and clone size are as listed in that table; D and trimming were resolved from the DNA. This sample gives 150,000 to 200,000 clones in total; roughly 85% of them show up just once. Roughly 25% of the sample lies in the top ten.

This chain is built from TRBV7-2 and TRBJ2-1; TRBD1 matches 7 bases in the middle. The material sequenced was peripheral blood. This TCR came from a woman between 65 and 79 years old with acute or convalescent COVID-19. Here the CDR3 is given as CASSPPDRTWEQFF. The nucleotide sequence is given as TGTGCCAGCAGCCCACCGGACAGGACTTGGGAGCAGTTCTTC.